The 5 T cell receptor beta chains presented below share a single source sample, sequenced in a study of T cell repertoires in cytomegalovirus infection. TCRdb ran MiXCR on the reads and lists one entry per CDR3 protein. The table includes 150,000 to 180,000 distinct CDR3 sequences, roughly a quarter detected once. Sequencing was done on a sample of PBMCs. The receptors stem from a human donor in good health (CMV status not recorded). Some clones in this sample may be carry-over from other donors' samples.

J is TRBJ1-1 and V is TRBV7-4; 7 positions agree with TRBD1. The germline V gene encodes CDR1 SGHVT and CDR2 SQSDAQ. The junction had 9 bases not matched to a gene; V was cut back by 4 bases and J by 4 bases. This CDR3 comprises 15 residues. CDR3 nucleotide sequence: TGTGCCAGCAGCTCAAGCACCAGGGGGAGCACTGAAGCTTTCTTT. Its translation is CASSSSTRGSTEAFF.

This clonotype came up many times. This chain joins TRBV7-8 and TRBJ2-5; TRBD2 matches 8 bases. Germline V gene lookup returns CDR1 SGHVS and CDR2 FQNEAQ. This CDR3 region has 16 residues. The V gene end was trimmed by 1 base and the J gene end by 5 bases; junction bases not matched to a gene: 9. The CDR3 coding sequence is TGTGCCAGCAGCTTAGGAGGGCAGCGGGGGATGGAGACCCAGTACTTC. Its protein product is CASSLGGQRGMETQYF. Full variable domain (outside the CDR3, taken from reference TRBV7-8 and TRBJ2-5): GAGVSQSPRYKVAKRGQDVALRCDPISGHVSLFWYQQALGQGPEFLTYFQNEAQLDKSGLPSDRFFAERPEGSVSTLKIQRTQQEDSAVYLCASSLGGQRGMETQYFGPGTRLLVL.

This clonotype was counted only a few times. The V and J genes are TRBV28 and TRBJ1-3; no firm D call. The CDR3 extends over 15 amino acids. Germline CDR1 MDHEN, CDR2 SYDVKM. V was trimmed by 5 bases and J by 4 bases, leaving 15 bases between them. CDR3 sequence (DNA): TGTGCCAGCAGTGCCATAAGGTTTGGAGGAAACACCATATATTTT. It yields the protein CASSAIRFGGNTIYF.

Regarding this clonotype: A clone one base away is much larger, so this may be a read error. The rearrangement uses TRBV10-3 and TRBJ2-3, with 8 bases aligning to TRBD2. The CDR3 is 14 amino acids. CDR1 and CDR2 (germline): ENHRY, SYGVKD. V lost 7 bases, J lost 6 bases, and 9 bases stayed unmatched. The CDR3 coding sequence is TGTGCCATCAACCCAGCGGGGGTGTTTGATACGCAGTATTTT. This encodes CAINPAGVFDTQYF.

Here the CDR3 DNA reads TGCAGTGCTAGGAATACAGGGGCAAACATTCAGTACTTC. Its translation is CSARNTGANIQYF. The genes are TRBV20-1 and TRBJ2-4; 7 nucleotides line up with TRBD1. This CDR3 region has 13 residues. With 3 bases clipped from V and 6 bases from J, the junction kept 5 bases outside the gene matches. Germline-derived CDR1 and CDR2 are DFQATT and SNEGSKA (reference sequence).